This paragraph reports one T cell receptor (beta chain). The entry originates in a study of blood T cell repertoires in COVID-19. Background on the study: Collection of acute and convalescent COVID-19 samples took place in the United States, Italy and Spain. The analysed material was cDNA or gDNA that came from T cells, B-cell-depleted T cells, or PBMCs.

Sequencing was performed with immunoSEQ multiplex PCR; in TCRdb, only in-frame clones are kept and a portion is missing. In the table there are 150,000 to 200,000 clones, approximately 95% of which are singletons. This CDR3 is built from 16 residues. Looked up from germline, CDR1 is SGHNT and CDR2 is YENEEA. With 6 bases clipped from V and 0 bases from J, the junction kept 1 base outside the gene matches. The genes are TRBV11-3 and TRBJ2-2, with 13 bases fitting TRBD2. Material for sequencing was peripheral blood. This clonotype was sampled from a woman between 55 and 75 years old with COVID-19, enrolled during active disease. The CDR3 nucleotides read TGTGCCAGCAGAACTAGCGGGGGGGCGAACACCGGGGAGCTGTTTTTT. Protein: CASRTSGGANTGELFF.